The rows below give T cell receptor beta chains drawn from one sample of a study of a mutant IDH1 vaccine in newly diagnosed glioma. Antigen specificity for these receptors is unknown. Generated by immunoSEQ multiplex PCR, the TCRdb table keeps only in-frame clones and is missing some. This table has 25,000 to 30,000 clones, approximately 88% appearing once. The starting material was PBMCs, obtained from a glioma patient whose treatment included an IDH1 peptide vaccine. Receptors were obtained from a man aged 18-30 years with glioma. The CDR3 runs from the conserved cysteine through the conserved F or W. A D gene is named only where the DNA matches it firmly. Expanded clones are given a class, and other clones once, few, many or no size at all.

CASSPSAGVTGELFF,TGCGCCAGCAGTCCGTCAGCGGGAGTAACCGGGGAGCTGTTTTTT,.,TRBD2,TRBV5-1,TRBJ2-2
CASSPTGGQSYEQYF,TGTGCCAGCTCACCGACAGGGGGTCAATCCTACGAGCAGTACTTC,once,TRBD1,TRBV18,TRBJ2-7
CASSQVWGDVSNQPQHF,TGCGCCAGCAGCCAAGTTTGGGGGGACGTAAGCAATCAGCCCCAGCATTTT,.,.,TRBV4-1,TRBJ1-5
CASSLGGGNTEAFF,TGTGCCAGCAGCTTAGGCGGCGGGAACACTGAAGCTTTCTTT,.,.,TRBV7-9,TRBJ1-1
CAWRRTGGLRTEAFF,TGTGCCTGGAGGCGGACAGGGGGGCTGAGGACTGAAGCTTTCTTT,few,TRBD1,TRBV30,TRBJ1-1
CAISGGGRQYEQYF,TGTGCCATCAGTGGCGGCGGGAGGCAATACGAGCAGTACTTC,.,TRBD2,TRBV10-3,TRBJ2-7
CAWARDRPYGYTF,TGTGCCTGGGCCCGGGACAGGCCGTATGGCTACACCTTC,.,TRBD1,TRBV30,TRBJ1-2
CASSPRGNPNTEAFF,TGTGCCAGCTCACCACGAGGAAATCCTAACACTGAAGCTTTCTTT,.,.,TRBV18,TRBJ1-1
CASTFSITGELFF,TGTGCCAGCACTTTCTCGATCACCGGGGAGCTGTTTTTT,.,.,TRBV27,TRBJ2-2
CSVEHSTDTQYF,TGCAGCGTTGAGCACAGCACAGATACGCAGTATTTT,.,.,TRBV29-1,TRBJ2-3
CASIQDSLSYEQYF,TGTGCCAGCATCCAGGACAGTCTTTCCTACGAGCAGTACTTC,.,.,TRBV28,TRBJ2-7
CASSFGGAGDYEQYF,TGTGCCAGCAGTTTTGGGGGGGCGGGTGACTACGAGCAGTACTTC,.,.,TRBV27,TRBJ2-7
CASSLGGSLLNYGYTF,TGCGCCAGCAGCCTCGGGGGATCGCTGCTAAACTATGGCTACACCTTC,.,.,TRBV4-1,TRBJ1-2
CASSLDRGGNQPQHF,TGTGCCAGCAGCCTGGACAGGGGCGGCAATCAGCCCCAGCATTTT,.,TRBD1,TRBV6-5,TRBJ1-5
CASSQEAQETQYF,TGCGCCAGCAGCCAAGAGGCCCAGGAGACCCAGTACTTC,few,.,TRBV4-1,TRBJ2-5
CASSYSTGKQDTQYF,TGTGCCAGCAGTTACTCGACAGGGAAGCAAGATACGCAGTATTTT,.,TRBD1,TRBV6-5,TRBJ2-3
CASTGQGGKLFF,TGTGCCAGCACTGGACAGGGAGGAAAACTGTTTTTT,.,TRBD1,TRBV2,TRBJ1-4
CASSYGAGRAGNTIYF,TGTGCCAGCAGTTACGGGGCCGGCAGGGCTGGAAACACCATATATTTT,.,.,TRBV6-5,TRBJ1-3
CASSIVGPGGNTIYF,TGTGCCAGTAGTATAGTGGGTCCCGGTGGAAACACCATATATTTT,.,.,TRBV19,TRBJ1-3
CAISESVGEANYGYTF,TGTGCCATCAGTGAGTCGGTGGGGGAGGCTAACTATGGCTACACCTTC,.,.,TRBV10-3,TRBJ1-2
CASSLVGGDNYGYTF,TGTGCCAGCAGCTTGGTGGGGGGTGATAACTATGGCTACACCTTC,.,.,TRBV5-4,TRBJ1-2
CSVARTGRGNTEAFF,TGCAGCGTTGCCAGGACAGGGAGGGGAAACACTGAAGCTTTCTTT,.,TRBD1,TRBV29-1,TRBJ1-1
CAWSRGGAESGYTF,TGTGCCTGGAGCCGAGGGGGGGCGGAATCTGGCTACACCTTC,.,.,TRBV30,TRBJ1-2
CASSWGLAGGNTGELFF,TGTGCCAGCAGCTGGGGACTAGCGGGAGGCAACACCGGGGAGCTGTTTTTT,.,TRBD2,TRBV5-6,TRBJ2-2